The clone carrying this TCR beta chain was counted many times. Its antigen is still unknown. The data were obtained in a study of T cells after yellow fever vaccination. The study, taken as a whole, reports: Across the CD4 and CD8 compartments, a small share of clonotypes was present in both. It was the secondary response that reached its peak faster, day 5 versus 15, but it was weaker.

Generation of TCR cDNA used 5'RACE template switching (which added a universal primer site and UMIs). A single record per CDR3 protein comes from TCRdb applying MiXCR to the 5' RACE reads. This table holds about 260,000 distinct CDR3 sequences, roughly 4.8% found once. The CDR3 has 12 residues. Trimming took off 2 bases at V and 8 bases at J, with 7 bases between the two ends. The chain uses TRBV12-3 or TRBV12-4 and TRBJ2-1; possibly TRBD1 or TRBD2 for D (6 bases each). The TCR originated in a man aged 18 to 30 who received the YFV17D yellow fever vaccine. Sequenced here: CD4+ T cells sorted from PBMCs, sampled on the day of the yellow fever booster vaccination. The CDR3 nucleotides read TGTGCCAGCAGTTTAAGGGGGGATGAGCAGTTCTTC. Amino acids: CASSLRGDEQFF.